This is a list of T cell receptor beta chains from one sample in a study of blood T cell repertoires in COVID-19. Assay: immunoSEQ multiplex PCR; the TCRdb copy retains only in-frame clones and omits some. Of around 230,000 clones detected, 81% appear once; the ten largest clones hold 7.5% to 9%. The specimen sequenced was peripheral blood. The origin of the receptors is a woman older than 75 with acute or convalescent COVID-19. CDR3s include the opening cysteine and the closing phenylalanine or tryptophan. D genes are given only for firm matches. Size is stated for part of the rows, as once, few or many counts, or as a class when the clone is expanded.

j_gene: TRBJ1-4; v_gene: TRBV25-1; abundance: NA; d_gene: NA; CDR3aa: CASSEFVGGATNEKLFF; CDR3nt: TGTGCCAGCAGTGAATTTGTAGGGGGTGCAACTAATGAAAAACTGTTTTTT
j_gene: TRBJ2-3; v_gene: TRBV4-1; abundance: NA; d_gene: NA; CDR3aa: CASSFGLLGTDTQYF; CDR3nt: TGCGCCAGCAGCTTTGGACTTTTAGGCACAGATACGCAGTATTTT
j_gene: TRBJ2-1; v_gene: TRBV6-6; abundance: NA; d_gene: NA; CDR3aa: CASRWEDRYNEQFF; CDR3nt: TGTGCCAGCAGATGGGAAGACAGATACAATGAGCAGTTCTTC
j_gene: TRBJ1-3; v_gene: TRBV11-2; abundance: NA; d_gene: NA; CDR3aa: CASSLAPKGGRTGNTIYF; CDR3nt: TGTGCCAGCAGCTTAGCCCCAAAGGGGGGGAGGACTGGAAACACCATATATTTT
j_gene: TRBJ2-5; v_gene: TRBV5-1; abundance: NA; d_gene: NA; CDR3aa: CASSLGSTQETQYF; CDR3nt: TGCGCCAGCAGCCTGGGTAGTACCCAAGAGACCCAGTACTTC
j_gene: TRBJ1-6; v_gene: TRBV18; abundance: NA; d_gene: TRBD1; CDR3aa: CASSPPQGGMSPLHF; CDR3nt: TGTGCCAGCTCACCACCACAGGGGGGAATGTCACCCCTCCACTTT
j_gene: TRBJ1-1; v_gene: TRBV7-3; abundance: NA; d_gene: NA; CDR3aa: CASSPQLNTEAFF; CDR3nt: TGTGCCAGCAGCCCACAGCTTAACACTGAAGCTTTCTTT
j_gene: TRBJ1-5; v_gene: TRBV28; abundance: NA; d_gene: NA; CDR3aa: CASRESNQPQHF; CDR3nt: TGTGCCAGCAGGGAGAGCAATCAGCCCCAGCATTTT
j_gene: TRBJ2-1; v_gene: TRBV7-9; abundance: NA; d_gene: TRBD2; CDR3aa: CASSLTSSFFSYNEQFF; CDR3nt: TGTGCCAGCAGCTTGACTAGCTCTTTCTTCTCCTACAATGAGCAGTTCTTC
j_gene: TRBJ2-5; v_gene: TRBV9; abundance: NA; d_gene: NA; CDR3aa: CASSVAGLVGETQYF; CDR3nt: TGTGCCAGCAGCGTGGCAGGGTTAGTAGGAGAGACCCAGTACTTC
j_gene: TRBJ1-1; v_gene: TRBV18; abundance: few; d_gene: TRBD1; CDR3aa: CASSPEVPGQLNTEAFF; CDR3nt: TGTGCCAGCTCACCAGAGGTCCCGGGACAGTTGAACACTGAAGCTTTCTTT
j_gene: TRBJ2-5; v_gene: TRBV6-5; abundance: once; d_gene: NA; CDR3aa: CASRRASEVETQYF; CDR3nt: TGTGCCAGCAGGAGAGCTTCCGAGGTGGAGACCCAGTACTTC
j_gene: TRBJ2-5; v_gene: TRBV24-1; abundance: NA; d_gene: NA; CDR3aa: CATSDWGDDSHDMWTQYF; CDR3nt: TGTGCCACCAGTGATTGGGGAGACGACTCTCACGACATGTGGACCCAGTACTTC
j_gene: TRBJ1-3; v_gene: TRBV7-2; abundance: NA; d_gene: NA; CDR3aa: CASSFQAQQISGNTIYF; CDR3nt: TGTGCCAGCAGCTTTCAAGCGCAGCAAATCTCTGGAAACACCATATATTTT
j_gene: TRBJ2-5; v_gene: TRBV7-2; abundance: NA; d_gene: TRBD2; CDR3aa: CASSRGLHSETQYF; CDR3nt: TGTGCCAGCAGCCGGGGACTACATAGTGAGACCCAGTACTTC
j_gene: TRBJ2-5; v_gene: TRBV6-2/TRBV6-3; abundance: NA; d_gene: TRBD2; CDR3aa: CASSYGLAGSAETQYF; CDR3nt: TGTGCCAGCAGTTACGGACTAGCGGGATCCGCGGAGACCCAGTACTTC
j_gene: TRBJ1-1; v_gene: TRBV18; abundance: NA; d_gene: NA; CDR3aa: CASSPRSSSEAFF; CDR3nt: TGTGCCAGCTCACCACGGTCAAGTAGTGAAGCTTTCTTT
j_gene: TRBJ2-7; v_gene: TRBV5-1; abundance: NA; d_gene: TRBD1; CDR3aa: CASSQTGGQYEQYF; CDR3nt: TGCGCCAGCAGCCAAACAGGGGGCCAATACGAGCAGTACTTC
j_gene: TRBJ2-1; v_gene: TRBV29-1; abundance: NA; d_gene: TRBD2; CDR3aa: CSVLHGLADYNEQFF; CDR3nt: TGCAGCGTTCTACACGGACTAGCGGACTACAATGAGCAGTTCTTC
j_gene: TRBJ1-2; v_gene: TRBV10-3; abundance: NA; d_gene: NA; CDR3aa: CAISVPQGIGGYTF; CDR3nt: TGTGCCATCAGTGTACCACAGGGTATCGGTGGCTACACCTTC
j_gene: TRBJ1-5; v_gene: TRBV10-1; abundance: NA; d_gene: TRBD1; CDR3aa: CASSATPRTGGNQPQHF; CDR3nt: TGCGCCAGCAGTGCCACCCCCCGGACAGGGGGCAATCAGCCCCAGCATTTT
j_gene: TRBJ2-7; v_gene: TRBV24-1; abundance: once; d_gene: TRBD1; CDR3aa: CATSGSGTGGEEQYF; CDR3nt: TGTGCCACCAGTGGTTCCGGGACAGGGGGCGAGGAGCAGTACTTC
j_gene: TRBJ1-6; v_gene: TRBV2; abundance: NA; d_gene: TRBD1; CDR3aa: CASGSRGQNYNSPLHF; CDR3nt: TGTGCCAGCGGATCCAGGGGGCAGAATTATAATTCACCCCTCCACTTT
j_gene: TRBJ1-2; v_gene: TRBV30; abundance: once; d_gene: TRBD1; CDR3aa: CAWSDSRDRGYGYTF; CDR3nt: TGTGCCTGGAGTGATTCCCGGGACAGGGGCTATGGCTACACCTTC
j_gene: TRBJ1-3; v_gene: TRBV30; abundance: NA; d_gene: NA; CDR3aa: CASQGGNRNTIYF; CDR3nt: TGTGCCTCACAAGGGGGTAACCGAAACACCATATATTTT
j_gene: TRBJ2-1; v_gene: TRBV6-5; abundance: NA; d_gene: TRBD1; CDR3aa: CASSSTLRQGVNEQFF; CDR3nt: TGTGCCAGCAGTTCGACCTTGAGACAGGGGGTTAATGAGCAGTTCTTC
j_gene: TRBJ2-1; v_gene: TRBV7-3; abundance: NA; d_gene: TRBD2; CDR3aa: CASGSGRAEGVFF; CDR3nt: TGTGCCTCGGGTAGCGGGAGGGCCGAGGGTGTCTTCTTC
j_gene: TRBJ1-2; v_gene: TRBV9; abundance: NA; d_gene: NA; CDR3aa: CASSVGIRGQGNGYTF; CDR3nt: TGTGCCAGCAGCGTAGGGATTAGAGGGCAGGGGAACGGCTACACCTTC
j_gene: TRBJ2-3; v_gene: TRBV19; abundance: NA; d_gene: NA; CDR3aa: CASSATGIDTQYF; CDR3nt: TGTGCCAGTAGTGCGACAGGAATAGATACGCAGTATTTT
j_gene: TRBJ2-7; v_gene: TRBV27; abundance: NA; d_gene: NA; CDR3aa: CASSARQDPSEQYF; CDR3nt: TGTGCCAGCAGTGCACGACAGGACCCAAGCGAGCAGTACTTC
j_gene: TRBJ2-7; v_gene: TRBV10-3; abundance: NA; d_gene: TRBD1; CDR3aa: CAISVGQGVDEQYF; CDR3nt: TGTGCCATCAGTGTAGGACAGGGGGTAGACGAGCAGTACTTC
j_gene: TRBJ2-3; v_gene: TRBV3-1/TRBV3-2; abundance: NA; d_gene: TRBD2; CDR3aa: CASSLLTPGLAGTYSTDTQYF; CDR3nt: TGTGCCAGCAGCCTCCTTACCCCGGGACTAGCGGGGACCTATAGCACAGATACGCAGTATTTT
j_gene: TRBJ2-5; v_gene: TRBV5-1; abundance: NA; d_gene: NA; CDR3aa: CASSPRGPASQETQYF; CDR3nt: TGCGCCAGCAGCCCGCGGGGGCCGGCTTCCCAAGAGACCCAGTACTTC
j_gene: TRBJ1-6; v_gene: TRBV30; abundance: NA; d_gene: TRBD1; CDR3aa: CAWSGQGQVPSPLHF; CDR3nt: TGTGCCTGGAGCGGACAGGGGCAGGTCCCGTCACCCCTCCACTTT
j_gene: TRBJ2-3; v_gene: TRBV5-6; abundance: few; d_gene: NA; CDR3aa: CASSLSGGDTQYF; CDR3nt: TGTGCCAGCAGCTTGTCTGGGGGCGATACGCAGTATTTT
j_gene: TRBJ1-2; v_gene: TRBV7-2; abundance: NA; d_gene: TRBD1; CDR3aa: CASSPRLGQGAGGYTF; CDR3nt: TGTGCCAGCAGCCCCCGCCTTGGACAGGGGGCTGGTGGCTACACCTTC
j_gene: TRBJ2-4; v_gene: TRBV10-1; abundance: NA; d_gene: TRBD1; CDR3aa: CASNSGGPGDIQYF; CDR3nt: TGCGCCAGCAATTCAGGGGGCCCCGGGGACATTCAGTACTTC
j_gene: TRBJ2-1; v_gene: TRBV6-5; abundance: NA; d_gene: TRBD2; CDR3aa: CASSLGTSGSNEQFF; CDR3nt: TGTGCCAGCAGTTTAGGGACTAGCGGGAGCAATGAGCAGTTCTTC
j_gene: TRBJ1-3; v_gene: TRBV6-4; abundance: few; d_gene: NA; CDR3aa: CASSDSGLISGNTIYF; CDR3nt: TGTGCCAGCAGTGACTCGGGACTGATCTCTGGAAACACCATATATTTT
j_gene: TRBJ2-5; v_gene: TRBV5-6; abundance: NA; d_gene: NA; CDR3aa: CASSLVGGLKETQYF; CDR3nt: TGTGCCAGCAGCTTGGTGGGGGGGCTTAAAGAGACCCAGTACTTC
j_gene: TRBJ2-3; v_gene: TRBV5-3; abundance: NA; d_gene: TRBD1; CDR3aa: CARTGTERTDTQYF; CDR3nt: TGTGCCAGAACCGGGACAGAAAGGACAGATACGCAGTATTTT
j_gene: TRBJ2-5; v_gene: TRBV5-1; abundance: NA; d_gene: TRBD1; CDR3aa: CASSLGNRGEETQYF; CDR3nt: TGCGCCAGCAGCTTGGGGAACAGGGGAGAGGAGACCCAGTACTTC